Below are 20 T cell receptor beta chains sequenced from a single sample in a study of OX40 agonist ivuxolimab in advanced cancers. Profiling relied on immunoSEQ multiplex PCR, and the TCRdb table lists in-frame clones only, not all of them. This repertoire shows approximately 69,000 clones, about four fifths found once; its top ten account for 7.5% to 9%. The input for sequencing was CD4+ or CD8+ T cells sorted from blood, taken in a trial of the OX40 agonist ivuxolimab. The receptors originated from an adult with an advanced solid tumor such as melanoma, head and neck, liver or kidney cancer.

The chain combines TRBV28 with TRBJ2-3; 10 bases are shared with TRBD2. The V gene's germline CDR1 is MDHEN and CDR2 SYDVKM. This CDR3 comprises 17 residues. Losses at the gene ends were 4 bases for V and 2 bases for J; bases not matched to a gene: 9. The CDR3 DNA sequence: TGTGCCAGCAGTTGGAGCGGTAGCGGGAGGATCACAGATACGCAGTATTTT. It is translated as CASSWSGSGRITDTQYF.

This clone has only one observation. The CDR3 coding sequence is TGTGCCAGCAGCGCGCCGGGACAGGGAGTAGTAAATGAGCAGTTCTTC. Protein product: CASSAPGQGVVNEQFF. The rearrangement uses TRBV7-2 and TRBJ2-1; 9 nucleotides line up with TRBD1. The V gene end was trimmed by 5 bases and the J gene end by 7 bases; junction bases not matched to a gene: 12. The CDR3 sequence is 16 residues long. Germline CDR1 is SGHTA and CDR2 is FQGNSA.

The chain uses TRBV10-3 and TRBJ2-7; no firm D call. The V gene lost 2 bases and the J gene lost 3 bases, with 5 bases spanning the gap. Per germline, CDR1 ENHRY and CDR2 SYGVKD. The length of the CDR3 is 12 residues. CDR3 coding DNA: TGTGCCATCAGTGAGAACGGCTACGAGCAGTACTTC. Amino acid sequence: CAISENGYEQYF.

This chain uses TRBV7-2 with TRBJ2-7; 9 bases line up with TRBD1. J was trimmed by 5 bases and V by 5 bases; bases with no gene match: 4. Germline CDR1 SGHTA, CDR2 FQGNSA. This CDR3 spans 13 amino acids. CDR3 in amino acids: CASSIDRGDEQYF. The CDR3 DNA reads TGTGCCAGCAGCATCGACAGGGGGGACGAGCAGTACTTC.

The rearrangement links TRBV7-2 to TRBJ2-1; 11 nucleotides agree with TRBD2. The CDR3 is 15 residues long. V trimming: 6 bases; J trimming: 7 bases; junction bases outside the gene matches: 8. Germline V lookup: CDR1 SGHTA, CDR2 FQGNSA. In DNA, the CDR3 is TGTGCCAGCAGACGAGGACTAGCGGGTCTAAATGAGCAGTTCTTC. It translates to CASRRGLAGLNEQFF.

The chain joins TRBV19 to TRBJ2-7; D possibly matches TRBD1 or TRBD2 (5 bases each). The CDR3 runs to 14 residues. The V end was cut by 1 base, the J end by 4 bases, with 11 bases between. The V gene's germline CDR1 is LNHDA and CDR2 SQIVND (reference sequence). CDR3 sequence: CASSIGGTRYEQYF. CDR3 nucleotide sequence: TGTGCCAGTAGTATAGGGGGGACCAGGTACGAGCAGTACTTC.

V gene TRBV5-1 combines with J gene TRBJ2-5; possibly TRBD2 for D (5 bases). Per germline, CDR1 SGHRS and CDR2 YFSETQ. This CDR3 has 15 residues. Trimming left V 4 bases short and J 5 bases short, with 18 bases between. In DNA form, the CDR3 reads TGCGCCAGCAGCGCCATGACGAGGGCAGGTGAGACCCAGTACTTC. Translation: CASSAMTRAGETQYF.

Comments on this clone: Within the sample, other DNA sequences also encode this same CDR3. The rearrangement joins TRBV5-1 to TRBJ2-7; TRBD1 matches 7 bases. Germline V gene lookup returns CDR1 SGHRS and CDR2 YFSETQ. CDR3 length equals 14 residues. Trimming at V came to 2 bases and at J to 5 bases, leaving 7 bases not matched to a gene. CDR3 nucleotide sequence: TGCGCCAGCAGCTTTAGACAGGGTAGAAACGAGCAGTACTTC. It specifies CASSFRQGRNEQYF.

The chain employs TRBV6-1 and TRBJ1-5; D remains ambiguous. Per germline, CDR1 MNHNS and CDR2 SASEGT. Between the trimmed V and J ends, which lost 6 bases and 4 bases, there was a span of 4 bases. The CDR3 loop spans 11 amino acids. The CDR3 here is CASRNNQPQHF. CDR3 in DNA: TGTGCCAGCAGGAATAATCAGCCCCAGCATTTT.

The chain has TRBV19 and TRBJ2-1, with a possible D match to TRBD2 (5 bases). The V end lost 3 bases, the J end lost 7 bases, and 16 bases lay between the germline ends. In germline, CDR1 is LNHDA, CDR2 SQIVND (reference sequence). The CDR3 is 15 amino acids. The CDR3 region has the DNA TGTGCCAGTAGTATTGGGTCGGCGTGGAGGAATGAGCAGTTCTTC. Protein product: CASSIGSAWRNEQFF.

The chain links TRBV5-1 to TRBJ2-2; 11 bases line up with TRBD2. Germline lookup yields CDR1 SGHRS and CDR2 YFSETQ. Germline trimming cut 4 bases from V and 1 base from J; bases unmatched to any gene: 3. The CDR3 has 16 amino acids. The CDR3 reads CASSAGLAVNTGELFF. CDR3 nucleotides: TGCGCCAGCAGCGCGGGACTAGCGGTGAACACCGGGGAGCTGTTTTTT.

This chain uses TRBV18 with TRBJ2-7; no reliable D call. This CDR3 region has 12 residues. Trimming pared 3 bases from V and 5 bases from J, leaving 8 bases between. Germline V gives CDR1 KGHSH, CDR2 LQKENI. The chain's CDR3 is CASSPGRHEQYF. CDR3 bases: TGTGCCAGCTCACCCGGCCGGCACGAGCAGTACTTC.

This clone showed up just once. The chain combines TRBV7-2 with TRBJ2-1; no clear D gene. The CDR3 length is 12 residues. From germline, CDR1 is SGHTA and CDR2 FQGNSA. Between the trimmed V and J ends, which lost 2 bases and 6 bases, there was a span of 5 bases. The CDR3 nucleotides are TGTGCCAGCAGCTTACCGGTCAATGAGCAGTTCTTC. It specifies CASSLPVNEQFF.

The V gene is TRBV7-9, the J gene TRBJ2-7; 8 bases fit TRBD2. Trimming took 3 bases from V and 0 from J; bases not matched to a gene: 4. The CDR3 is 15 amino acids. Per the germline V gene, CDR1 is SEHNR and CDR2 is FQNEAQ (reference sequence). CDR3 bases: TGTGCCAGCAGCTTTCCGGGGGGGGGCTCCTACGAGCAGTACTTC. Its protein product is CASSFPGGGSYEQYF.

This chain joins TRBV7-2 and TRBJ1-5; D may be TRBD1 (6 bases). Germline CDR1 is SGHTA and CDR2 is FQGNSA. The CDR3 has 18 residues. The V end was cut by 4 bases, the J end by 7 bases, with 26 bases between. The CDR3 DNA reads TGTGCCAGCAGCTCCGTAGCCCGAACAGGGACCCCTCGGCAGCCCCAGCATTTT. Protein: CASSSVARTGTPRQPQHF.

This sequence joins TRBV5-1 and TRBJ2-3; D may be TRBD2 (6 bases). V lost 4 bases and J 1 base, leaving 16 bases between the germline ends. The germline V gene has CDR1 SGHRS and CDR2 YFSETQ. The CDR3 covers 16 residues. The CDR3 region is CASSPEWASGTDTQYF. Here the CDR3 DNA reads TGCGCCAGCAGCCCGGAGTGGGCTAGCGGCACAGATACGCAGTATTTT.

This chain joins TRBV7-8 and TRBJ2-7; 8 bases are shared with TRBD1. Germline CDR1 is SGHVS and CDR2 is FQNEAQ. The V and J ends lost 4 bases and 2 bases, in that order; junction bases with no gene match: 10. The CDR3 loop spans 16 amino acids. CDR3 bases: TGTGCCAGCAGCTCCCTACCGGGACAGGACACCTACGAGCAGTACTTC. This sequence encodes CASSSLPGQDTYEQYF. The entire variable domain, with the rest obtained from reference TRBV7-8 and TRBJ2-7, is as follows: GAGVSQSPRYKVAKRGQDVALRCDPISGHVSLFWYQQALGQGPEFLTYFQNEAQLDKSGLPSDRFFAERPEGSVSTLKIQRTQQEDSAVYLCASSSLPGQDTYEQYFGPGTRLTVT.

Regarding this clone: The same CDR3 can be traced to other DNA sequences in this sample. The gene calls are TRBV19 and TRBJ2-7, with a tentative D call TRBD2 (6 bases). The V end was cut by 5 bases, the J end by 0 bases, with 14 bases between. Germline V lookup: CDR1 LNHDA, CDR2 SQIVND (reference sequence). The CDR3 runs to 15 residues. CDR3 in DNA: TGTGCCAGTAGTTTTGGGCAGGGAGGCTCCTACGAGCAGTACTTC. The encoded protein is CASSFGQGGSYEQYF.

The J gene is TRBJ2-7, the V gene TRBV7-9, with D possibly TRBD2 on 5 matching bases. The germline V and J ends were trimmed by 5 bases and 2 bases, with 7 bases remaining between them. There are 12 residues in the CDR3. CDR1 is SEHNR and CDR2 is FQNEAQ in the germline V gene (reference sequence). In DNA form, the CDR3 reads TGTGCCAGCAGCGGAGGTCCCTACGAGCAGTACTTC. Amino acids: CASSGGPYEQYF.

The chain is built from TRBV2 and TRBJ2-5; 12 bases are a match to TRBD2. CDR3 size: 15 residues. The germline gives CDR1 SNHLY, CDR2 FYNNEI. V gave up 2 bases and J gave up 2 bases; unmatched junction bases: 0. The CDR3 sequence: CASSELAGGQETQYF. The CDR3 nucleotides are TGTGCCAGCAGTGAACTAGCGGGGGGGCAAGAGACCCAGTACTTC.